What follows are 21 T cell receptor beta chains derived from one specimen sequenced in a study of Tregs in tolerant kidney transplant recipients. Profiled with immunoSEQ multiplex PCR; TCRdb holds only in-frame clones, not every one. Of about 44,000 clones listed, 95% are singletons. Antigens for these TCRs are unknown. Material: Tregs from blood cultured with allogeneic cells. These receptors were obtained from a human donor in good health.

This CDR3 is CASSESSGGPWGTQYF. The CDR3 DNA follows: TGCGCCAGCAGTGAGTCAAGCGGGGGGCCTTGGGGAACCCAGTACTTC. J is TRBJ2-5 and V is TRBV10-2, with 9 bases lining up with TRBD2. CDR1 and CDR2 from the germline V gene are WSHSY and SAAADI. The junction had 10 bases not matched to a gene; V was cut back by 0 bases and J by 8 bases. The CDR3 is 16 residues long.

About this clone: The sample has other DNA sequences that encode this CDR3 too. V is TRBV10-1 and J is TRBJ2-7; D ambiguous. The CDR3 runs 11 residues. V was trimmed by 4 bases and J by 4 bases, leaving 5 bases between them. CDR1 and CDR2 from the germline V gene are WNHNN and SYGVQD (reference sequence). This CDR3 is CASSVGYEQYF. In DNA, the CDR3 is TGCGCCAGCAGTGTAGGGTACGAGCAGTACTTC.

CDR3 protein: CASSLALAGQTSTDTQYF. The CDR3 nucleotides read TGTGCCAGCAGCTTAGCCCTAGCGGGGCAAACTAGCACAGATACGCAGTATTTT. The rearrangement joins TRBV7-2 to TRBJ2-3; the match to TRBD2 covers 9 bases. Germline CDR1 reads SGHTA; CDR2 reads FQGNSA. CDR3 length equals 18 residues. Trimming took 0 bases from V and 0 from J; bases not matched to a gene: 7.

The V gene is TRBV6-6, the J gene TRBJ2-6; D unclear. CDR1 and CDR2 (germline): MNHNY, SVGAGI (reference sequence). V was shortened by 8 bases and J by 2 bases, with 4 bases between the two germline ends. The CDR3 is made up of 12 amino acids. The CDR3 coding sequence is TGTGCCAGCTCGCCTGGGGCCAACGTCCTGACTTTC. This translates into CASSPGANVLTF.

The chain has TRBV7-2 and TRBJ1-4; D possibly corresponds to TRBD1 (5 bases). V lost 1 base and J 7 bases, leaving 13 bases between the germline ends. The CDR3 is 15 amino acids. Germline CDR1 is SGHTA and CDR2 is FQGNSA. The DNA of the CDR3 is TGTGCCAGCAGCTTAGTGCCAGGGATAGGTGAAAAACTGTTTTTT. Amino acids: CASSLVPGIGEKLFF.

This chain links TRBV18 with TRBJ2-1; 15 bases map to TRBD2. Trimming took 3 bases from V and 4 from J; bases not matched to a gene: 7. The CDR3 contains 18 residues. Germline V gene data show CDR1 as KGHSH and CDR2 as LQKENI. The CDR3 region has the DNA TGTGCCAGCTCACCTATGGGACTAGCGGGAGGACCATACAATGAGCAGTTCTTC. Translated, it gives CASSPMGLAGGPYNEQFF.

J is TRBJ2-1 and V is TRBV15, with TRBD2 as a possible D gene (6 bases). Germline V gene sequence: CDR1 LNHNV, CDR2 YYDKDF (reference sequence). The CDR3 loop spans 13 amino acids. V lost 5 bases and J lost 8, with 13 bases in between. This chain's CDR3 is CATSPRRGDEQFF. In nucleotides, the CDR3 is TGTGCCACCAGCCCCCGGCGGGGCGATGAGCAGTTCTTC.

This clone has a single count. This chain connects TRBV11-2 to TRBJ2-7; TRBD2 is a possible D gene (6 bases). The CDR3 sequence is 14 residues long. The germline gives CDR1 SGHAT, CDR2 FQNNGV. Trimming cost V 8 bases and J 0 bases, with 14 bases left between them. The CDR3 loop reads CASGGRFSSYEQYF. The CDR3 nucleotides are TGTGCCAGCGGAGGGAGGTTTAGCTCCTACGAGCAGTACTTC.

The chain recombines TRBV19 with TRBJ1-2; unclear D gene. CDR1 and CDR2 (germline): LNHDA, SQIVND (reference sequence). Trimming shortened V by 6 bases and J by 8 bases, and 19 bases separated the two germline ends. CDR3 length equals 14 residues. CDR3 in amino acids: CASRLIGRSSGYTF. CDR3 bases: TGTGCCAGTAGATTAATCGGCAGGAGTAGCGGCTACACCTTC.

The DNA of the CDR3 is TGTGCCAGCAGTTACTCGCCGGGACAGGGGGAGTATGGCTACACCTTC. Its translation: CASSYSPGQGEYGYTF. This chain joins TRBV6-5 and TRBJ1-2; 11 positions agree with TRBD1. The CDR3 totals 16 residues. V trimming: 0 bases; J trimming: 5 bases; junction bases outside the gene matches: 5. The germline V gene has CDR1 MNHEY and CDR2 SVGAGI.

This chain connects TRBV7-3 to TRBJ2-7, with D perhaps TRBD2 (6 bases). V was cut by 2 bases and J by 7 bases, with 12 bases left in between. The CDR3 is made up of 13 amino acids. Germline V gene sequence: CDR1 SGHTA, CDR2 FQGTGA. CDR3 residues: CASSLWWGREQYF. CDR3 sequence (DNA): TGTGCCAGCAGCTTATGGTGGGGGAGGGAGCAGTACTTC.

The gene calls are TRBV7-8 and TRBJ1-4; TRBD1 aligns across 8 bases. V dropped 6 bases and J dropped 8; count of bases not matched to a gene: 11. The germline gives CDR1 SGHVS, CDR2 FQNEAQ. The CDR3 length is 15 residues. CDR3 sequence reads: CASRARQGRLEKLFF. The CDR3 DNA reads TGTGCCAGCAGAGCTCGACAGGGGAGGTTGGAAAAACTGTTTTTT.

This chain joins TRBV11-2 and TRBJ2-5; TRBD2 aligns across 11 bases. J lost 4 bases, V lost 1 base, and 5 bases had no gene match. The CDR3 extends over 16 amino acids. From germline, CDR1 is SGHAT and CDR2 FQNNGV. CDR3 loop: CASSLGVSGGGETQYF. CDR3 DNA: TGTGCCAGCAGCTTAGGTGTTAGCGGGGGGGGAGAGACCCAGTACTTC.

The rearrangement joins TRBV28 to TRBJ2-7, with 13 bases matching TRBD2. Unmatched junction bases numbered 4, after V lost 7 bases and J lost 4 bases. Germline loops: CDR1 MDHEN, CDR2 SYDVKM. The CDR3 has 14 residues. CDR3 coding DNA: TGTGCCAGCACCAGGACTAGCGGGAGATACGAGCAGTACTTC. It encodes CASTRTSGRYEQYF.

V is TRBV5-5 and J is TRBJ2-7; D gene uncertain. V was shortened by 2 bases and J by 3 bases, with 12 bases between the two germline ends. Germline V lookup: CDR1 SGHKS, CDR2 YYEKEE (reference sequence). The CDR3 totals 14 residues. CDR3 sequence reads: CASSFLASDYEQYF. CDR3 sequence (DNA): TGTGCCAGCAGCTTCTTGGCGTCGGACTACGAGCAGTACTTC.

The J gene is TRBJ1-6, the V gene TRBV5-1; TRBD1 agrees at 9 bases. The V segment lost 1 base and the J segment 6 bases; nucleotides outside the gene matches: 2. This CDR3 has 15 residues. Germline values: CDR1 SGHRS, CDR2 YFSETQ. The CDR3 reads CASSLMGQGNSPLHF. CDR3 bases: TGCGCCAGCAGCTTGATGGGACAGGGTAATTCACCCCTCCACTTT.

The chain couples TRBV15 to TRBJ2-5; 7 nucleotides line up with TRBD1. The junction had 2 bases not matched to a gene; V was cut back by 1 base and J by 3 bases. Germline CDR1 reads LNHNV; CDR2 reads YYDKDF (reference sequence). This CDR3 comprises 14 residues. For the CDR3, the DNA is TGTGCCACCAGCAGAGGACAGGGTGAAGAGACCCAGTACTTC. Amino acid sequence: CATSRGQGEETQYF. Using reference TRBV15 and TRBJ2-5 for the parts outside the CDR3, the full variable domain is DAMVIQNPRYQVTQFGKPVTLSCSQTLNHNVMYWYQQKSSQAPKLLFHYYDKDFNNEADTPDNFQSRRPNTSFCFLDIRSPGLGDTAMYLCATSRGQGEETQYFGPGTRLLVL.

The V and J genes are TRBV7-9 and TRBJ2-5, with a tentative D call TRBD2 (6 bases). The CDR3 is 17 residues long. V was cut by 4 bases and J by 1 base, with 19 bases left in between. Germline CDR1 reads SEHNR; CDR2 reads FQNEAQ (reference sequence). The CDR3 spells CASSSWGGRRVQETQYF. Written as DNA, the CDR3 is TGTGCCAGCAGCTCCTGGGGAGGCCGGAGGGTCCAAGAGACCCAGTACTTC.

J is TRBJ1-1 and V is TRBV4-2; TRBD1 might be the D (6 bases). V was pared by 4 bases and J by 1 base, with 19 bases between. CDR3 length: 17 residues. Germline CDR1 reads LGHNA; CDR2 reads YNFKEQ. CDR3 nucleotides: TGTGCCAGCAGCCCTCCTCCCCGGGGGCAGAGGAACACTGAAGCTTTCTTT. This gives the protein CASSPPPRGQRNTEAFF.

The chain links TRBV2 to TRBJ1-6; 7 positions agree with TRBD1. J gave up 10 bases and V 5 bases, and 20 bases lay outside the gene matches. CDR3 length equals 18 residues. Germline lookup yields CDR1 SNHLY and CDR2 FYNNEI. The CDR3 nucleotides are TGTGCCAGCAGTTACGTCGACAGGGTCGTGAGTGTAAGATCACCCCTCCACTTT. Protein sequence: CASSYVDRVVSVRSPLHF.

As concerns this clone: Compared with germline, one end of the junction differs, possibly owing to a read error. The chain links TRBV5-4 to TRBJ2-5, with 9 nucleotides matching TRBD2. The germline CDR1 and CDR2 sequences are SGHNT and YYREEE (reference sequence). The CDR3 runs to 16 residues. The CDR3 nucleotides are TGTGCCAGCAGCTTGTATCTAGCGGGAAGGGGAGAGGCCCAGTACTTC. Residues: CASSLYLAGRGEAQYF. The full variable domain, completed using reference TRBV5-4 and TRBJ2-5, is ETGVTQSPTHLIKTRGQQVTLRCSSQSGHNTVSWYQQALGQGPQFIFQYYREEENGRGNFPPRFSGLQFPNYSSELNVNALELDDSALYLCASSLYLAGRGEAQYFGPGTRLLVL.